Shown below are 10 T cell receptor beta chains from a single sample sequenced in a study of blood T cell repertoires in COVID-19. The protocol was immunoSEQ multiplex PCR, while the TCRdb copy is restricted to in-frame clones and leaves out a portion. The sample yields over 110,000 clones, more than 70% seen once. Sequences were obtained from peripheral blood. The receptors were sampled from a human donor in a cohort sampled during active COVID-19.

This chain connects TRBV5-1 to TRBJ2-1; D gene unclear. The CDR3 sequence is 14 residues long. CDR1 is SGHRS, CDR2 YFSETQ, per germline. Trimming removed 2 bases at V and 9 bases at J, with 15 bases between. This CDR3 is CASSLSTDRSEQFF. The CDR3 DNA reads as TGCGCCAGCAGCTTATCGACTGATCGGTCTGAGCAGTTCTTC. The full variable domain, its missing parts supplied by reference TRBV5-1 and TRBJ2-1, is KAGVTQTPRYLIKTRGQQVTLSCSPISGHRSVSWYQQTPGQGLQFLFEYFSETQRNKGNFPGRFSGRQFSNSRSEMNVSTLELGDSALYLCASSLSTDRSEQFFGPGTRLTVL.

The chain uses TRBV5-6 and TRBJ1-1; no definite D call. The germline V gene encodes CDR1 SGHDT and CDR2 YYEEEE. The CDR3 has 11 residues. Trimming cost V 0 bases and J 8 bases, with 5 bases left between them. This chain's CDR3 is CASSLGGEAFF. The CDR3 nucleotides are TGTGCCAGCAGCTTGGGAGGGGAAGCTTTCTTT.

The chain uses TRBV12-3 or TRBV12-4 and TRBJ2-7; 8 bases are shared with TRBD1. V was pared by 1 base and J by 5 bases, with 1 base of the junction left unmatched. The CDR3 covers 13 residues. For the CDR3, the DNA is TGTGCCAGCAGTTTAGGGACAGGGCACGAGCAGTACTTC. Protein: CASSLGTGHEQYF.

The chain joins TRBV24-1 to TRBJ2-1; 12 bases agree with TRBD2. This CDR3 is built from 15 residues. J lost 9 bases, V lost 1 base, and 3 bases had no gene match. CDR1 and CDR2 from the germline V gene are KGHDR and SFDVKD. The CDR3 coding sequence is TGTGCCACCAGTGATTTAAGGACTAGCGGGGCTGAGCAGTTCTTC. Protein sequence: CATSDLRTSGAEQFF.

V and J are TRBV15 and TRBJ2-7, with D tentatively TRBD2 (6 bases). V lost 1 base and J 1 base, leaving 11 bases between the germline ends. The CDR3 length is 15 residues. Germline CDR1 and CDR2: LNHNV and YYDKDF (reference sequence). In DNA, the CDR3 is TGTGCCACCAGCAGAGGGTCGGGAGATTCCTACGAGCAGTACTTC. Its protein product is CATSRGSGDSYEQYF.

The chain is built from TRBV7-2 and TRBJ1-6; D remains ambiguous. The V gene's germline CDR1 is SGHTA and CDR2 FQGNSA. V lost 0 bases and J 9 bases, leaving 15 bases between the germline ends. This CDR3 has 16 amino acids. CDR3 coding DNA: TGTGCCAGCAGCTTAGCGGTTGGGCAGGTTGGTTCACCCCTCCACTTT. Translating gives CASSLAVGQVGSPLHF.

The chain employs TRBV18 and TRBJ1-5; TRBD1 agrees at 7 bases. J gave up 6 bases and V 3 bases, and 8 bases lay outside the gene matches. The CDR3 length is 15 residues. Per the germline V gene, CDR1 is KGHSH and CDR2 is LQKENI. The CDR3: CASSPGQGVGQPQHF. The CDR3 DNA reads TGTGCCAGCTCACCCGGGCAGGGGGTTGGTCAGCCCCAGCATTTT. The full variable domain, with the rest looked up from reference TRBV18 and TRBJ1-5, is NAGVMQNPRHLVRRRGQEARLRCSPMKGHSHVYWYRQLPEEGLKFMVYLQKENIIDESGMPKERFSAEFPKEGPSILRIQQVVRGDSAAYFCASSPGQGVGQPQHFGDGTRLSIL.

The chain carries TRBV30 and TRBJ2-7; 8 bases match TRBD1. The CDR3 runs to 14 residues. Trimming removed 3 bases from V and 0 bases from J; junction bases left unmatched: 4. Per the germline V gene, CDR1 is GTSNPN and CDR2 is SVGIG (reference sequence). The CDR3 loop is CAWRETGGSYEQYF. The CDR3 DNA follows: TGTGCCTGGAGGGAAACAGGGGGCTCCTACGAGCAGTACTTC. Full variable domain (remainder filled in from reference TRBV30 and TRBJ2-7): SQTIHQWPATLVQPVGSPLSLECTVEGTSNPNLYWYRQAAGRGLQLLFYSVGIGQISSEVPQNLSASRPQDRQFILSSKKLLLSDSGFYLCAWRETGGSYEQYFGPGTRLTVT.

The chain couples TRBV19 to TRBJ2-7; D uncertain. The germline gives CDR1 LNHDA, CDR2 SQIVND (reference sequence). This CDR3 comprises 14 residues. The ends were cut back, 4 bases at V and 0 bases at J, with 10 bases in the middle. DNA of the CDR3: TGTGCCAGTAGTACGCAGACTGTCTCCTACGAGCAGTACTTC. Protein product: CASSTQTVSYEQYF.

As concerns this clone: One end of the junction is discordant with germline, which a read error may explain. The genes are TRBV12-3 or TRBV12-4 and TRBJ2-1; 11 bases are shared with TRBD2. The CDR3 has 13 amino acids. DNA for the CDR3: TGTGCCAGCAGCTTAGCGGGGGGGCGCGAGCAGTTCTTC. Amino acid sequence: CASSLAGGREQFF.